These 17 T cell receptor beta chains originate from one sample sequenced in a study of blood T cell repertoires in COVID-19 (dated by TCRdb to 2019 to 2021). The library was built by means of the immunoSEQ multiplex PCR assay. Entries here come from immuneACCESS through TCRdb and include only in-frame sequences with V and J called. Some clones fail to appear in such tables; in the studies checked, an unresolved V gene covers under half of the shortfall, and the cause of the remainder is unknown. The sample contains tens of thousands of clones, about 80% of them found a single time. The ten largest clones represent around 21% of the sample. The sequenced material came from peripheral blood. The origin of the receptors is a woman older than 75 with acute or convalescent COVID-19.

This rearrangement joins TRBV7-2 to TRBJ1-2; the match to TRBD1 covers 9 bases. With 5 bases clipped from V and 5 bases from J, the junction kept 6 bases outside the gene matches. The CDR3 has 14 amino acids. Germline CDR1 is SGHTA and CDR2 is FQGNSA. This chain's CDR3 is CASSPGTGIYGYTF. The CDR3 bases are TGTGCCAGCAGCCCCGGGACAGGGATTTATGGCTACACCTTC. Variable domain in full (rest from reference TRBV7-2 and TRBJ1-2): GAGVSQSPSNKVTEKGKDVELRCDPISGHTALYWYRQSLGQGLEFLIYFQGNSAPDKSGLPSDRFSAERTGGSVSTLTIQRTQQEDSAVYLCASSPGTGIYGYTFGSGTRLTVV.

V and J are TRBV27 and TRBJ2-2; D possibly corresponds to TRBD1 (6 bases). V was pared by 5 bases and J by 3 bases, with 13 bases between. The V gene's germline CDR1 is MNHEY and CDR2 SMNVEV (reference sequence). The CDR3 sequence is 15 residues long. The CDR3 protein is CASSRTVFYTGELFF. The CDR3 nucleotides read TGTGCCAGCAGTCGGACAGTTTTTTACACCGGGGAGCTGTTTTTT.

This clone was recorded once. This chain uses TRBV19 with TRBJ2-7; 12 nucleotides agree with TRBD2. Germline CDR1 LNHDA, CDR2 SQIVND (reference sequence). The CDR3 covers 19 residues. After removal of 1 base from V and 6 bases from J, the junction contained 16 bases not matched to a gene. CDR3: CASSIVGLAGGPGNGEQYF. The CDR3 region has the DNA TGTGCCAGTAGTATAGTCGGGCTAGCGGGAGGGCCGGGGAATGGCGAGCAGTACTTC. The variable domain in full, with the rest retrieved from reference TRBV19 and TRBJ2-7, is DGGITQSPKYLFRKEGQNVTLSCEQNLNHDAMYWYRQDPGQGLRLIYYSQIVNDFQKGDIAEGYSVSREKKESFPLTVTSAQKNPTAFYLCASSIVGLAGGPGNGEQYFGPGTRLTVT.

This sequence joins TRBV14 and TRBJ2-7, with D possibly being TRBD2 (6 bases). V was clipped by 4 bases and J by 8 bases, with 21 bases between them. From germline, CDR1 is SGHDN and CDR2 FVKESK. The CDR3 is made up of 15 amino acids. CDR3 loop: CASSPTAGLFEKQYF. The CDR3 DNA reads TGTGCCAGCAGCCCGACAGCGGGCCTCTTTGAAAAGCAGTACTTC.

This chain uses TRBV5-1 with TRBJ2-5, with 14 bases lining up with TRBD2. Trimming cost V 0 bases and J 4 bases; bases outside gene matches: 2. This CDR3 region has 16 residues. Germline V gene data show CDR1 as SGHRS and CDR2 as YFSETQ. Written as DNA, the CDR3 is TGCGCCAGCAGCTTGGGACTAGCGGGGGGGCGAGAGACCCAGTACTTC. This encodes CASSLGLAGGRETQYF.

The CDR3 nucleotides are TGTGCCACCAGTGATGCCCGGACAGGGGGTCTTTACAATGAGCAGTTCTTC. Its protein is CATSDARTGGLYNEQFF. This chain uses TRBV24-1 with TRBJ2-1; 10 bases map to TRBD1. Losses at the gene ends were 3 bases for V and 4 bases for J; bases not matched to a gene: 8. Germline loops: CDR1 KGHDR, CDR2 SFDVKD. CDR3 length equals 17 residues.

This clone was seen just once. The V call is TRBV5-1, the J call TRBJ1-1; tentative D call: TRBD1 (5 bases). V was shortened by 1 base and J by 0 bases, with 7 bases between the two germline ends. CDR1 is SGHRS, CDR2 YFSETQ, per germline. The CDR3 has 14 amino acids. The CDR3 spells CASSLQDMNTEAFF. In nucleotides, the CDR3 is TGCGCCAGCAGCTTGCAGGACATGAACACTGAAGCTTTCTTT.

This chain joins TRBV18 and TRBJ1-2; D ambiguous. V was shortened by 1 base and J by 6 bases, with 12 bases between the two germline ends. This CDR3 has 14 residues. Per the germline V gene, CDR1 is KGHSH and CDR2 is LQKENI. This CDR3 reads CASSPRTGIDGYTF. Here the CDR3 DNA reads TGTGCCAGCTCACCACGAACGGGGATTGATGGCTACACCTTC.

V is TRBV5-5 and J is TRBJ1-4; TRBD1 aligns across 8 bases. CDR3 size: 15 residues. CDR1 is SGHKS and CDR2 is YYEKEE in the germline V gene (reference sequence). V lost 0 bases to trimming and J lost 7 bases; unmatched junction nucleotides: 5. The CDR3 nucleotides read TGTGCCAGCAGCTTGGGCGGACAGGGTCTTGAAAAACTGTTTTTT. This codes for CASSLGGQGLEKLFF. Full variable domain (remainder filled in from reference TRBV5-5 and TRBJ1-4): DAGVTQSPTHLIKTRGQQVTLRCSPISGHKSVSWYQQVLGQGPQFIFQYYEKEERGRGNFPDRFSARQFPNYSSELNVNALLLGDSALYLCASSLGGQGLEKLFFGSGTQLSVL.

This sequence joins TRBV7-8 and TRBJ2-4; perhaps TRBD2 as D (5 bases). V gave up 6 bases and J gave up 7 bases, with 19 bases separating them. Germline assignment: CDR1 SGHVS and CDR2 FQNEAQ. The CDR3 extends over 15 amino acids. CDR3 sequence reads: CASSFMKAVVNIQYF. The CDR3 region has the DNA TGTGCCAGCAGTTTCATGAAAGCGGTGGTTAACATTCAGTACTTC.

V gene TRBV6-6 combines with J gene TRBJ2-1; 10 bases align to TRBD2. Germline-derived CDR1 and CDR2 are MNHNY and SVGAGI (reference sequence). V lost 6 bases to trimming and J lost 5 bases; unmatched junction nucleotides: 7. There are 15 residues in the CDR3. The chain's CDR3 is CASRPGTSENNEQFF. The CDR3 nucleotides are TGTGCCAGCAGGCCCGGGACTAGCGAAAACAATGAGCAGTTCTTC.

The gene calls are TRBV10-3 and TRBJ2-7; TRBD1 matches at 9 bases. The CDR3 has 15 amino acids. Losses at the gene ends were 3 bases for V and 0 bases for J; bases not matched to a gene: 3. Germline CDR1 ENHRY, CDR2 SYGVKD. The CDR3 DNA sequence: TGTGCCATCAGTGATACAGGGGGCAGCTCCTACGAGCAGTACTTC. Its protein is CAISDTGGSSYEQYF.

This clone was counted once. The J gene is TRBJ1-3, the V gene TRBV10-3, with D perhaps TRBD1 (5 bases). Trimming shortened V by 2 bases and J by 2 bases, and 7 bases separated the two germline ends. Germline V gene sequence: CDR1 ENHRY, CDR2 SYGVKD. The CDR3 consists of 14 residues. The DNA for the CDR3 is TGTGCCATCAGTGAGGGAGGGGCTGGAAACACCATATATTTT. Its protein product is CAISEGGAGNTIYF.

This clone showed up just once. V gene TRBV5-5 combines with J gene TRBJ2-5, with a possible D match to TRBD1 (5 bases). CDR1 is SGHKS, CDR2 YYEKEE, per germline (reference sequence). V was clipped by 0 bases and J by 5 bases, with 17 bases between them. This CDR3 has 16 amino acids. For the CDR3, the DNA is TGTGCCAGCAGCTTGGAAGGCGGCCCGAAGGGGGAGACCCAGTACTTC. Its protein is CASSLEGGPKGETQYF.

The chain uses TRBV5-1 and TRBJ2-6; 8 bases line up with TRBD2. The CDR3 contains 16 residues. CDR1 and CDR2 from the germline V gene are SGHRS and YFSETQ. The junction had 4 bases not matched to a gene; V was cut back by 5 bases and J by 0 bases. The CDR3 DNA is TGCGCCAGCAGACAAGCGGGGGTCTCTGGGGCCAACGTCCTGACTTTC. It encodes CASRQAGVSGANVLTF.

The V and J genes are TRBV7-6 and TRBJ2-3; 10 bases map to TRBD1. The junction had 4 bases not matched to a gene; V was cut back by 7 bases and J by 0 bases. This CDR3 is built from 15 residues. Germline CDR1 SGHVS, CDR2 FNYEAQ. The CDR3 DNA is TGTGCCAGCACCAGGACAGGGGGTAGCACAGATACGCAGTATTTT. It codes for CASTRTGGSTDTQYF.

The chain combines TRBV5-1 with TRBJ1-1, with 10 bases fitting TRBD1. Germline CDR1 and CDR2: SGHRS and YFSETQ. The length of the CDR3 is 17 residues. J gave up 0 bases and V 2 bases, and 7 bases lay outside the gene matches. The CDR3 DNA is TGCGCCAGCAGCTTACAGACAGGGGGCTTCATGAACACTGAAGCTTTCTTT. This translates into CASSLQTGGFMNTEAFF.